The rows below give T cell receptor beta chains drawn from one sample of a study of yellow fever vaccine responses in identical twins. Via MiXCR, TCRdb re-called the RT-PCR reads, giving one row per CDR3 protein. Here the sample spans 710 or so distinct CDR3 sequences, about 80% being singletons. The sample here was T cells from blood (PBMCs), unsorted or a sorted subset (not recorded which), taken before or after yellow fever vaccination (not recorded which). The receptor set was obtained from a female donor who received the yellow fever vaccine. Each CDR3 is given with its conserved first and last residue. Each record gives: J gene, clone size, D gene, CDR3 length, V gene, CDR3 DNA, CDR3 protein. The D gene is left open where the match is weak. Clone size is stated in some rows and not others, as once, few, many or a class when expanded.

TRBJ1-4,once,TRBD1,15,TRBV19,TGTGCCAGTAGTATCGGGACAGCGTCGGGGGAAAAACTGTTTTTT,CASSIGTASGEKLFF
TRBJ2-2,-,-,13,TRBV13,TGTGCCAGCAGTTTAGATGTTACCGGGGAGCTGTTTTTT,CASSLDVTGELFF
TRBJ2-1,-,TRBD2,15,TRBV5-1,TGCGCCAGCAGCTTGGGCGGGAGGGCCGGCAATGAGCAGTTCTTC,CASSLGGRAGNEQFF
TRBJ1-1,-,-,12,TRBV4-3,TGCGCCAGCAGCCAAGATGTACCTGAAGCTTTCTTT,CASSQDVPEAFF
TRBJ2-3,-,-,14,TRBV29-1,TGCAGCGTTGACATGGACTTTTACACAGATACGCAGTATTTT,CSVDMDFYTDTQYF
TRBJ2-7,-,-,12,TRBV11-1,TGTGCCAGCACCGGGGGGCGCTGGGAGCAGTACTTC,CASTGGRWEQYF
TRBJ1-2,once,-,13,TRBV24-1,TGTGCCACCAGTGATTTGGACACTAGGGGCTACACCTTC,CATSDLDTRGYTF
TRBJ2-7,-,-,12,TRBV12-3/TRBV12-4,TGTGCCAGCAGCGGCCGGACTATTGAGCAGTACTTC,CASSGRTIEQYF
TRBJ2-3,-,TRBD2,17,TRBV4-3,TGCGCCAGCAGCCAACTAGCGGGGGGGCCCCTCCCCGATACGCAGTATTTT,CASSQLAGGPLPDTQYF
TRBJ2-3,-,TRBD1,15,TRBV13,TGTGCCAGCAGCCTAGTGGGACAGGGCACACATACGCAGTATTTT,CASSLVGQGTHTQYF
TRBJ1-6,once,-,16,TRBV30,TGTGCCTGGAGACTGTCCGTGAGCTCCTATAATTCACCCCTCCACTTT,CAWRLSVSSYNSPLHF
TRBJ2-1,-,-,14,TRBV10-3,TGTGCCATCAGTCCAATGGACAGTTACAATGAGCAGTTCTTC,CAISPMDSYNEQFF
TRBJ2-7,-,-,14,TRBV20-1,TGCAGTGCTCCAAAGCCCCCCAGCTCCTACGAGCAGTACTTC,CSAPKPPSSYEQYF
TRBJ2-3,-,-,14,TRBV3-1,TGTGCCAGCAGCCCTATGGACGCCACAGATACGCAGTATTTT,CASSPMDATDTQYF
TRBJ2-2,-,-,15,TRBV5-1,TGCGCCAGCAGGATTACACGACAGAACACCGGGGAGCTGTTTTTT,CASRITRQNTGELFF
TRBJ1-2,-,-,15,TRBV11-1,TGTGCCAGCAGCTCCCCGACAGCAGCTAACTATGGCTACACCTTC,CASSSPTAANYGYTF
TRBJ1-4,-,TRBD1,12,TRBV5-6,TGTGCCAGCAGCCAACTGGGGGACAGGGACAGCTTT,CASSQLGDRDSF
TRBJ2-1,-,-,15,TRBV4-3,TGCGCCAGCAGCCAAGAATTCGCTAGCTCCAATGAGCAGTTCTTC,CASSQEFASSNEQFF
TRBJ2-5,-,-,14,TRBV9,TGTGCCAGCAGCGTTGGTAGGAACCAAGAGACCCAGTACTTC,CASSVGRNQETQYF
TRBJ1-3,-,-,16,TRBV30,TGTGCCTGGAGTTCCTCGGGTAGGAGCTCTGGAAACACCATATATTTT,CAWSSSGRSSGNTIYF
TRBJ1-1,-,TRBD1,14,TRBV7-1,TGTGCCAGCAGATCAGGACAGGCCTTACCTGAAGCTTTCTTT,CASRSGQALPEAFF
TRBJ1-5,-,-,13,TRBV4-1,TGCGCCAGCAGCCAAGGGGGGAATCAGCCCCAGCATTTT,CASSQGGNQPQHF
TRBJ2-1,-,TRBD1,17,TRBV4-3,TGCGCCAGCAGCCAAGGATTGGGGACAGATTCCTACAATGAGCAGTTCTTC,CASSQGLGTDSYNEQFF
TRBJ2-5,-,-,14,TRBV4-2,TGTGCCAGCAGCCAACTAGAGCCACAAGAGACCCAGTACTTC,CASSQLEPQETQYF
TRBJ2-1,once,-,14,TRBV11-3,TGTGCCAGCAGCTTAGTGGCGCGAACCAATGAGCAGTTCTTC,CASSLVARTNEQFF
TRBJ1-4,-,-,16,TRBV23-1,TGCGCCAGCAGTCAATCGGCCAGCTCTCATAATGAAAAACTGTTTTTT,CASSQSASSHNEKLFF
TRBJ2-7,-,-,14,TRBV28,TGTGCCAGCAGTTTATATGGGGGTTTGTACGAGCAGTACTTC,CASSLYGGLYEQYF
TRBJ2-1,-,TRBD1,14,TRBV29-1,TGCAGCGTTGAAGATCGTAACAGGGGGCTTGAGCAGTTCTTC,CSVEDRNRGLEQFF
TRBJ1-1,few,-,15,TRBV6-5,TGTGCCAGCAGTTACTCTGGACAGTCGAACACTGAAGCTTTCTTT,CASSYSGQSNTEAFF
TRBJ1-1,-,-,13,TRBV2,TGTGCCAGTAAACAGGGCCGGGAAACTGAAGCTTTCTTT,CASKQGRETEAFF
TRBJ1-5,few,TRBD1,13,TRBV29-1,TGCAGCGTTGAGGAACAGGGGGGTCAGCCCCAGCATTTT,CSVEEQGGQPQHF
TRBJ2-5,-,-,14,TRBV20-1,TGCAGTGCTAGAGTGGGGGACCACTTAGAGACCCAGTACTTC,CSARVGDHLETQYF
TRBJ1-1,-,TRBD1,15,TRBV30,TGTGCCTGGAGTGTACGGGGGACAGGGGGCTCTGAAGCTTTCTTT,CAWSVRGTGGSEAFF
TRBJ2-7,-,-,16,TRBV12-3/TRBV12-4,TGTGCCAGCAGTTTTACTTTTAACGTAAGGGTCTACGAGCAGTACTTC,CASSFTFNVRVYEQYF
TRBJ2-7,-,-,15,TRBV5-1,TGCGCCAGCAGCTTGGGCGCGCCGCTGGCCTACGAGCAGTACTTC,CASSLGAPLAYEQYF
TRBJ2-2,-,-,13,TRBV10-1,TGCGCCAGCAGTGTCAGGGCCACCGGGGAGCTGTTTTTT,CASSVRATGELFF
TRBJ2-1,-,-,14,TRBV20-1,TGCAGTGCTAGTTGGACGGGGGCCTACAATGAGCAGTTCTTC,CSASWTGAYNEQFF
TRBJ2-3,-,TRBD2,15,TRBV4-2,TGTGCCAGCAGCCAAGATCCCAGCGGGGTGGATACGCAGTATTTT,CASSQDPSGVDTQYF
TRBJ1-2,-,-,12,TRBV20-1,TGCAGTCGATTTACCTCTAACTATGGCTACACCTTC,CSRFTSNYGYTF
TRBJ1-6,-,-,16,TRBV11-1,TGTGCCAGCAGCTTATCGGGGACTCAATATAATTCACCCCTCCACTTT,CASSLSGTQYNSPLHF
TRBJ2-3,-,TRBD1,15,TRBV12-3/TRBV12-4,TGTGCCAGCAGTTTCGGGACAGGGGTTTGGGATACGCAGTATTTT,CASSFGTGVWDTQYF
TRBJ1-1,once,-,12,TRBV30,TGTGCCTGGAGTGTACGGGGGGCTGAAGCTTTCTTT,CAWSVRGAEAFF
TRBJ1-2,-,-,13,TRBV12-3/TRBV12-4,TGTGCCAGCCTTTCGGGGCAGGCCTATGGCTACACCTTC,CASLSGQAYGYTF
TRBJ2-7,-,-,13,TRBV11-2,TGTGCCAGCAGAGCCGGGCGTGCAAACGAGCAGTACTTC,CASRAGRANEQYF
TRBJ2-1,few,-,13,TRBV12-3/TRBV12-4,TGTGCCAGCAGTGGAGGGCCGTACAATGAGCAGTTCTTC,CASSGGPYNEQFF
TRBJ1-2,few,-,14,TRBV6-1,TGTGCCAGCAGCCCGGACATTTGGAACTATGGCTACACCTTC,CASSPDIWNYGYTF
TRBJ2-7,few,-,14,TRBV24-1,TGTGCCACCAGTGACCCACACGTCTCCTACGAGCAGTACTTC,CATSDPHVSYEQYF
TRBJ2-1,-,-,12,TRBV6-9,TGTGCCAGCAGTTATACAAGCAATGAGCAGTTCTTC,CASSYTSNEQFF
TRBJ2-1,-,TRBD2,14,TRBV29-1,TGCAGCGTTGAAGGCGGGAGGGCCGTCGATGAGCAGTTCTTC,CSVEGGRAVDEQFF
TRBJ2-7,-,-,14,TRBV11-1,TGTGCCAGCTCGGACAGCCTGAGCTCCTACGAGCAGTACTTC,CASSDSLSSYEQYF
TRBJ2-1,-,TRBD2,15,TRBV12-3/TRBV12-4,TGTGCCAGCAGGTCAGCGGGGGGGCCGGTTAATGAGCAGTTCTTC,CASRSAGGPVNEQFF
TRBJ2-1,-,TRBD2,18,TRBV4-1,TGCGCCAGCAGCCAAGAGGGGGTGCAACTAGCGGGGTACAATGAGCAGTTCTTC,CASSQEGVQLAGYNEQFF
TRBJ2-3,few,-,14,TRBV6-2/TRBV6-3,TGTGCCAGCAGCCACTATGGGGAAACAGATACGCAGTATTTT,CASSHYGETDTQYF
TRBJ1-6,-,TRBD1,14,TRBV7-3,TGTGCCAGCAGCCCTCGGGACAGGGGTGCACCCCTCCACTTT,CASSPRDRGAPLHF
TRBJ2-7,-,-,12,TRBV20-1,TGCAGTGCTAGCAGGGAACTTCGGGAGCAGTACTTC,CSASRELREQYF
TRBJ2-2,-,TRBD2,15,TRBV6-2/TRBV6-3,TGTGCCAGCAGTGCCGGGACTAGCGACACCGGGGAGCTGTTTTTT,CASSAGTSDTGELFF
TRBJ1-5,-,-,11,TRBV21-1,TGTGCCAGCGCCACCCATCAGCCCCAGCATTTT,CASATHQPQHF
TRBJ1-3,-,-,14,TRBV4-1,TGCGCCAGCAGCCAAGCAGCCTCTGGAAACACCATATATTTT,CASSQAASGNTIYF
TRBJ2-7,-,TRBD2,12,TRBV18,TGTGCCAGCTCCACCCTGGGGGGGGAGCAGTACTTC,CASSTLGGEQYF
TRBJ2-7,-,TRBD1,15,TRBV4-3,TGCGCCAGCAGCCAGGGACAGGGGGAAGCTTACGAGCAGTACTTC,CASSQGQGEAYEQYF